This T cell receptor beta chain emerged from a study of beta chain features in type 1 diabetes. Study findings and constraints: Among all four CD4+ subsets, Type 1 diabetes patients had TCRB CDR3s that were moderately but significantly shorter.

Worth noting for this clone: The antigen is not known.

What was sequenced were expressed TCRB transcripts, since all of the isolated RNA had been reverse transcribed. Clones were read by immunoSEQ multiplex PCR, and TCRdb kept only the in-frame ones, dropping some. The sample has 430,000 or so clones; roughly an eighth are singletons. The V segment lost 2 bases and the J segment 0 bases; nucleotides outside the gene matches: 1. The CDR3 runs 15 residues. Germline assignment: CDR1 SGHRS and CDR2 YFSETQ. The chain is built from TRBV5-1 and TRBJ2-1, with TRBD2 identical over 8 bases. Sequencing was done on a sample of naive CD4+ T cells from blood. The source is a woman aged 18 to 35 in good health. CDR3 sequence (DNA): TGCGCCAGCAGCTTTACTAGCGGCTCCTACAATGAGCAGTTCTTC. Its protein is CASSFTSGSYNEQFF. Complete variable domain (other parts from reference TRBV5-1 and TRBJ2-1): KAGVTQTPRYLIKTRGQQVTLSCSPISGHRSVSWYQQTPGQGLQFLFEYFSETQRNKGNFPGRFSGRQFSNSRSEMNVSTLELGDSALYLCASSFTSGSYNEQFFGPGTRLTVL.